Many counts were recorded for the clone carrying this T cell receptor beta chain. The CDR3 contains 14 residues. J gave up 3 bases and V 8 bases, and 5 bases lay outside the gene matches. Germline CDR1 reads SGHAT; CDR2 reads FQNNGV. Molecular barcoding with unique molecular identifiers was used for the TCRbeta library. One entry per CDR3 protein results from TCRdb running MiXCR on the PCR reads. The sample includes 700,000 or so distinct CDR3 sequences, less than 15% of them seen just once. The sample belongs to a study of T-cell reconstitution after alpha-beta-depleted transplantation in children. The chain uses TRBV11-2 and TRBJ2-1, with 9 bases identical to TRBD2. The receptor was derived from a girl aged 2 to 10 with congenital amegakaryocytic thrombocytopenia, due to receive a stem cell transplant. The specimen was PBMCs, collected before TCRalphabeta/CD19-depleted stem cell transplant. CDR3 protein: CASGTSYGYNEQFF. The CDR3 DNA reads TGTGCCAGCGGGACTAGCTATGGCTACAATGAGCAGTTCTTC.